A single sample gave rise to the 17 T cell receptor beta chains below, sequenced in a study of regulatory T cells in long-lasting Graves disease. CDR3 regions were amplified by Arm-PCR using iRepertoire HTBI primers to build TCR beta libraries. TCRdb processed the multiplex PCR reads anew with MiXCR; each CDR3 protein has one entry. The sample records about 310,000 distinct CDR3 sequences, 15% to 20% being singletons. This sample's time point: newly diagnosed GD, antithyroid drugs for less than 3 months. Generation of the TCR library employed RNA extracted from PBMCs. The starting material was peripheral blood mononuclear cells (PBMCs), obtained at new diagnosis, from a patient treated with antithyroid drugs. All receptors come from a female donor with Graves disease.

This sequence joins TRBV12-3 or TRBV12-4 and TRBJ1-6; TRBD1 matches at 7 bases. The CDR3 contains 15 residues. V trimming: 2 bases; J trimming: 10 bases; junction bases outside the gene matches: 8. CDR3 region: CASSLSTGLISPLHF. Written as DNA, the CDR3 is TGTGCCAGCAGTTTATCGACAGGGCTTATCTCACCCCTCCACTTT.

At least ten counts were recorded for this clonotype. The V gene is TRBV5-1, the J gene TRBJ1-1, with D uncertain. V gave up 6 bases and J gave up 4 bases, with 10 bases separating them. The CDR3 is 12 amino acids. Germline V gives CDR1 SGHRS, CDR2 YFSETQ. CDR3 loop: CASKMGGTEAFF. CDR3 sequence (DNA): TGCGCCAGCAAGATGGGAGGCACTGAAGCTTTCTTT.

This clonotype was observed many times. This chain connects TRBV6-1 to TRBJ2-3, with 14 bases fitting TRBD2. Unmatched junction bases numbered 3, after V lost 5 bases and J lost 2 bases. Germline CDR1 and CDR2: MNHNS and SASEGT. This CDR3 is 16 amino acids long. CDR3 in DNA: TGTGCCAGCAGTCCGACTAGCGGGAGGGACACAGATACGCAGTATTTT. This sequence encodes CASSPTSGRDTDTQYF.

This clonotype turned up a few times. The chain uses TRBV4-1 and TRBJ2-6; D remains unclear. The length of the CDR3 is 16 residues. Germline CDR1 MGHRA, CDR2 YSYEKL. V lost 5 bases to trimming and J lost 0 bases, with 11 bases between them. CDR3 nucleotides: TGCGCCAGCAGCACCCTACGGGTCTCTGGGGCCAACGTCCTGACTTTC. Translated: CASSTLRVSGANVLTF.

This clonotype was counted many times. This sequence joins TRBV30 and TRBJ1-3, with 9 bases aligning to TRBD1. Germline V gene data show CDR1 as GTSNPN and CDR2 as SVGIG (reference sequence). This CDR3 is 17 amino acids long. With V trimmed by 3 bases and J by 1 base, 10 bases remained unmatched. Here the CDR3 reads CAWRSADRGTSGNTIYF. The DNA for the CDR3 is TGTGCCTGGAGGAGTGCGGACAGGGGTACGTCTGGAAACACCATATATTTT.

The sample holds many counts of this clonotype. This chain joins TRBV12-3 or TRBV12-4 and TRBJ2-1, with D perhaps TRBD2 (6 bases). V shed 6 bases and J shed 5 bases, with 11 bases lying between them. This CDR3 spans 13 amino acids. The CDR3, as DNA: TGTGCCAGCAGGGAGGGATGGAACAATGAGCAGTTCTTC. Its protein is CASREGWNNEQFF.

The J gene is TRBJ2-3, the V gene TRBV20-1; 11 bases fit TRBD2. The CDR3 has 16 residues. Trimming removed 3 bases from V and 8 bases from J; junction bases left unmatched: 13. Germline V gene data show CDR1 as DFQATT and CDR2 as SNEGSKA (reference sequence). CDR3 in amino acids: CSASPPELAGVGTQYF. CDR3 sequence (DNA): TGCAGTGCTAGTCCCCCGGAACTAGCGGGAGTAGGTACGCAGTATTTT.

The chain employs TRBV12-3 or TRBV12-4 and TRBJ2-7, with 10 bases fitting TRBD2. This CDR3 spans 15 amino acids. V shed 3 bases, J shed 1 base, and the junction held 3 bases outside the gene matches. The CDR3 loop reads CASSFTSGASYEQYF. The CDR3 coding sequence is TGTGCCAGCAGTTTTACTAGCGGGGCATCCTACGAGCAGTACTTC.

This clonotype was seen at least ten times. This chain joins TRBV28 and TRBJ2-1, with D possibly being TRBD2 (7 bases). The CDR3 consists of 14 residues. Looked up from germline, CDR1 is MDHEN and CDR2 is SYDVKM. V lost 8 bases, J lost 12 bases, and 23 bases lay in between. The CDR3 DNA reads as TGTGCCAGCCGGGGGGCCCTAGTCGAGGGAGCGCAGTTCTTC. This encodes CASRGALVEGAQFF.

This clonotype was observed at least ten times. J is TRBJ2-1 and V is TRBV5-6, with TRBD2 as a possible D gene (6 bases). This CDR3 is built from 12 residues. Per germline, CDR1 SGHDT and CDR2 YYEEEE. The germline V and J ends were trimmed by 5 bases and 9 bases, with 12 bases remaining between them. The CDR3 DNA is TGTGCCAGCAGAGGGACTGGCATTGAGCAGTTCTTC. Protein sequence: CASRGTGIEQFF.

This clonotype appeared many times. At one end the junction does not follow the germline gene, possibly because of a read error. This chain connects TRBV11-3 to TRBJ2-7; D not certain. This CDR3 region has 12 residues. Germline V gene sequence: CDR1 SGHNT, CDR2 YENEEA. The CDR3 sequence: CASSLSSNEQYF. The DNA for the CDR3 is TGTGCCAGCAGCCTGTCCTCCAACGAGCAGTACTTC.

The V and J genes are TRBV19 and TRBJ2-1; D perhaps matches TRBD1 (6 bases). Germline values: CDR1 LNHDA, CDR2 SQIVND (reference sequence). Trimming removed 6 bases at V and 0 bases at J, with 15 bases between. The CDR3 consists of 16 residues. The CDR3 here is CASSRVGGSSYNEQFF. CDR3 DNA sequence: TGTGCCAGTAGCCGGGTAGGGGGAAGCTCCTACAATGAGCAGTTCTTC.

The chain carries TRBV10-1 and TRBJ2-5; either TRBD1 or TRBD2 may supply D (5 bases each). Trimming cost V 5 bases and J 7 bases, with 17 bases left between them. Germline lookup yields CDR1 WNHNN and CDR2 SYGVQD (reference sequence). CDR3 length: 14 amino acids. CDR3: CASSPGLRRATQYF. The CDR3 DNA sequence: TGCGCCAGCAGTCCTGGACTCCGCAGGGCGACCCAGTACTTC.

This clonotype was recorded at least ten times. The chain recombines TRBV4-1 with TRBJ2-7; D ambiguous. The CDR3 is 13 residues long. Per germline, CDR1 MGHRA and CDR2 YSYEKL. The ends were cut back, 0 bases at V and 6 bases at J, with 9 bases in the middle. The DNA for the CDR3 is TGCGCCAGCAGCCAAGATTGGACCGCCGAGCAGTACTTC. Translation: CASSQDWTAEQYF.

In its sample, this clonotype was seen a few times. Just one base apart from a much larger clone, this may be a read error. CDR3 coding DNA: TGCAGCGTCGCCGGACAGGGGGCATGGAACACTGAAGCTTTCTTT. This encodes CSVAGQGAWNTEAFF. The chain is built from TRBV29-1 and TRBJ1-1; 11 bases are a match to TRBD1. Germline V gives CDR1 SQVTM, CDR2 ANQGSEA. Trimming removed 6 bases from V and 1 base from J; junction bases left unmatched: 7. This CDR3 is built from 15 residues.

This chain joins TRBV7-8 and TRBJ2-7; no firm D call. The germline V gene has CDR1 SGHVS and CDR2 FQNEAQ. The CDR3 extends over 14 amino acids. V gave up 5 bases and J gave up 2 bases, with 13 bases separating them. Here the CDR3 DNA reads TGTGCCAGCAGCACAGCCGAGCAAGCCTACGAGCAGTACTTC. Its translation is CASSTAEQAYEQYF.

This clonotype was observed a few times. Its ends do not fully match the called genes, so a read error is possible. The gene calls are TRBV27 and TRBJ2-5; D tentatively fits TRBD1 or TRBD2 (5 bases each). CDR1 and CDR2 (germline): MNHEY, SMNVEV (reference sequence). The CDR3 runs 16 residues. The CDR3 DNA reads TGTGCCAGCAGTTTCGGGGCGGCCCCGTACCAAGAGGCCCAGTACTTC. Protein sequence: CASSFGAAPYQEAQYF.